This T cell receptor (beta chain) originates from a study of T cells in localized non-small cell lung cancer. Concerning this clone itself: Its antigen remains unknown.

Germline assignment: CDR1 SGHTA and CDR2 FQGNSA. The length of the CDR3 is 14 residues. Trimming took 3 bases from V and 4 from J, leaving 11 bases between them. Study-level points and caveats: A raised T cell density in blood coincided with lengthier overall survival. Uninvolved adjacent lung, not tumor, had the highest T cell clonality. Tumor samples were not multi-region, leaving intratumor heterogeneity unexcluded.

TCRdb's copy holds only in-frame clones and misses some; the assay was immunoSEQ multiplex PCR. The profile shows roughly 39,000 clones, roughly nine tenths of them singletons. Sequencing used PBMCs, obtained before any cancer treatment. The sequence came from a woman between 35 and 75 years old with stage II lung adenocarcinoma. The gene calls are TRBV7-2 and TRBJ2-3; D might be TRBD2 (6 bases). CDR3 amino acids: CASSLTSHSDTQYF. The CDR3 nucleotides are TGTGCCAGCAGCTTGACTAGTCACTCAGATACGCAGTATTTT.